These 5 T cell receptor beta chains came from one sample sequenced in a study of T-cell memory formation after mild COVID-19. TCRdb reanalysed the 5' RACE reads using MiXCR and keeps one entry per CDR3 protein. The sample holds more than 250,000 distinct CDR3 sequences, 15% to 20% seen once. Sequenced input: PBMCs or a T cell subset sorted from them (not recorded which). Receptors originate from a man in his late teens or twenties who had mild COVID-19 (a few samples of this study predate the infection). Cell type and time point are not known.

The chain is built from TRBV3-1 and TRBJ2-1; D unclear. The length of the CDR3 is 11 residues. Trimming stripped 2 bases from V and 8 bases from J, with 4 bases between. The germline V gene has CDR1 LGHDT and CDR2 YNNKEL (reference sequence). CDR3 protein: CASSQLHEQFF. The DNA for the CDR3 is TGTGCCAGCAGCCAACTTCATGAGCAGTTCTTC.

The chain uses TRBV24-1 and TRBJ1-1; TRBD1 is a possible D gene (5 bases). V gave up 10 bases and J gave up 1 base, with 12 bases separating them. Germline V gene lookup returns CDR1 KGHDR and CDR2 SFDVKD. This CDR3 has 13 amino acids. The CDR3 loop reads CATQGHSNTEAFF. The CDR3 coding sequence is TGTGCCACACAAGGACACTCGAACACTGAAGCTTTCTTT.

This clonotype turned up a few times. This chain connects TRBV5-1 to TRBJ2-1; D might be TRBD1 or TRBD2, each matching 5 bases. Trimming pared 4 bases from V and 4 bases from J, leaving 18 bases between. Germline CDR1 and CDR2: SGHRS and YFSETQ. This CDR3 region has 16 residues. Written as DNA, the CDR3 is TGCGCCAGCAGCCTCCTAGGGACGGGGATTTACAATGAGCAGTTCTTC. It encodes CASSLLGTGIYNEQFF.

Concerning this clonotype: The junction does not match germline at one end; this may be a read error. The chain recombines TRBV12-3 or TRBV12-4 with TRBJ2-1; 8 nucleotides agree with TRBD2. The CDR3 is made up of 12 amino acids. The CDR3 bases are TGTGCCAGCAGCCCCCCGGGGGGGCTGGATCTCTTC. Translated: CASSPPGGLDLF.

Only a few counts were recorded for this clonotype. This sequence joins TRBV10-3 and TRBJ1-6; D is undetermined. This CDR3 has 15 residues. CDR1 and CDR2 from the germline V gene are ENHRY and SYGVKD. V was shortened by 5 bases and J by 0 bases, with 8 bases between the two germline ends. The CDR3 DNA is TGTGCCATCAGTCAGACGAGCTCCTATAATTCACCCCTCCACTTT. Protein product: CAISQTSSYNSPLHF.